This T cell receptor beta chain was profiled in a study of blood T cells in healthy people across ages. Trimming removed 0 bases from V and 6 bases from J, with 9 bases in between. This CDR3 comprises 13 residues. Germline values: CDR1 SGHRS, CDR2 YFSETQ. Next came a second PCR, run for about 6 to 12 cycles, which used a sample-barcoded 5' primer along with a J-beta primer mix. In TCRdb, the 5' RACE reads were re-called with MiXCR into one record per CDR3 protein. The sample has 1.5 million to 2 million distinct CDR3 sequences; just under 50% are singletons. The rearrangement joins TRBV5-1 to TRBJ1-2, with no clear D. The sequenced sample was blood. The sequence came from a woman aged 40 to 49 in good health. The CDR3 here is CASSLAGKDGYTF. CDR3 coding DNA: TGCGCCAGCAGCTTGGCTGGGAAGGATGGCTACACCTTC.